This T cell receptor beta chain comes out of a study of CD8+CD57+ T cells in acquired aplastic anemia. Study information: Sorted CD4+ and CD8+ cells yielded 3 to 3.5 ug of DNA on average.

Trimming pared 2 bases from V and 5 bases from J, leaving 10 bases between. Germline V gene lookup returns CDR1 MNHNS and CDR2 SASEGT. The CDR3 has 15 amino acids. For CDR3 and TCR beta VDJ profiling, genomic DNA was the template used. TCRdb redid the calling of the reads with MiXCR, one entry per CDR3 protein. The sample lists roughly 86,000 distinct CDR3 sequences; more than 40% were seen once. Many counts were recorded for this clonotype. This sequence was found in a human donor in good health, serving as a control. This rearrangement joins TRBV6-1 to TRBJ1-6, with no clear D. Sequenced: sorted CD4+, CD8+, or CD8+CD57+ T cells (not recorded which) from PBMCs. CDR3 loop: CASSERRGNNSPLHF. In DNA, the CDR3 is TGTGCCAGCAGTGAAAGGCGGGGAAATAATTCACCCCTCCACTTT.